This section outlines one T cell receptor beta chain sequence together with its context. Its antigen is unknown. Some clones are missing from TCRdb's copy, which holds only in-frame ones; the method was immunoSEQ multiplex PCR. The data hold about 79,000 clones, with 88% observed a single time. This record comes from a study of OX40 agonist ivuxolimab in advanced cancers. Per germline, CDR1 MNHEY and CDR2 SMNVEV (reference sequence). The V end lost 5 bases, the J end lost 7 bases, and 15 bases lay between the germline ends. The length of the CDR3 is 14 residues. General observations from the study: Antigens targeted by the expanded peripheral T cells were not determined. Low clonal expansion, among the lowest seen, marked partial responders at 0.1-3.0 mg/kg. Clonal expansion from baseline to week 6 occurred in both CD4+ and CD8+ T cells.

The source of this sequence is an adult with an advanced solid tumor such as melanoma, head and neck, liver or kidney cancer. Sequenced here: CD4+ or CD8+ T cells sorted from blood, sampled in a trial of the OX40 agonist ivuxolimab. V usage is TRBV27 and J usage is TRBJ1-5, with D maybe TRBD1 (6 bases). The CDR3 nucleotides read TGTGCCAGCAGTCCCACAGGGCTGAGGCAGCCCCAGCATTTT. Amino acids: CASSPTGLRQPQHF.